One and the same sample provided the 13 T cell receptor beta chains below, sequenced in a study of T cell repertoires in cytomegalovirus infection (dated 2019 in TCRdb). Instrument used: Illumina HiSeq 1500. TCRdb applied fastp at Q25 and MiXCR to the public reads, then kept only in-frame beta chains. For every CDR3 protein sequence, its rows merge into one entry that carries the most common genes and DNA. The sample profile shows hundreds of thousands of distinct CDR3 sequences; around 11% of them were found once. 10% of the sample is held by the ten biggest clonotypes. Sequencing was done on a sample of PBMCs. The receptors derive from a human donor in good health (CMV status not recorded). Some clones in this sample may be carry-over from other donors' samples.

This clonotype was observed a handful of times. The chain has TRBV2 and TRBJ1-5, with D unclear. Germline CDR1 SNHLY, CDR2 FYNNEI. The CDR3 runs to 13 residues. V was trimmed by 7 bases and J by 1 base, leaving 8 bases between them. DNA for the CDR3: TGTGCCAGCAAGACCCGGAGCAATCAGCCCCAGCATTTT. Its protein is CASKTRSNQPQHF.

This clonotype has more than one count but fewer than ten. V and J are TRBV2 and TRBJ1-5, with 9 bases fitting TRBD1. Germline V gene sequence: CDR1 SNHLY, CDR2 FYNNEI. The CDR3 length is 18 residues. Trimming took 2 bases from V and 1 from J; bases not matched to a gene: 9. As DNA, the CDR3 is TGTGCCAGCAGTGAACGAAGGACAGGGGCAGTGAGCAATCAGCCCCAGCATTTT. This translates into CASSERRTGAVSNQPQHF.

This clonotype was seen at least ten times. The V gene is TRBV27, the J gene TRBJ2-3; 8 bases agree with TRBD1. Germline V lookup: CDR1 MNHEY, CDR2 SMNVEV (reference sequence). With 8 bases clipped from V and 5 bases from J, the junction kept 12 bases outside the gene matches. This CDR3 spans 15 amino acids. The CDR3 protein is CASGGLAGGLDTQYF. The CDR3 DNA follows: TGTGCCAGCGGAGGGTTGGCAGGGGGCTTAGATACGCAGTATTTT.

This clonotype appeared many times. This chain links TRBV2 with TRBJ1-1; TRBD1 matches 7 bases. V shed 7 bases and J 0 bases; nucleotides not matched to a gene: 2. This CDR3 is built from 13 residues. From germline, CDR1 is SNHLY and CDR2 FYNNEI. This chain's CDR3 is CASIDRVNTEAFF. CDR3 in DNA: TGTGCCAGCATTGACAGGGTGAACACTGAAGCTTTCTTT. Full variable domain (remainder filled in from reference TRBV2 and TRBJ1-1): EPEVTQTPSHQVTQMGQEVILRCVPISNHLYFYWYRQILGQKVEFLVSFYNNEISEKSEIFDDQFSVERPDGSNFTLKIRSTKLEDSAMYFCASIDRVNTEAFFGQGTRLTVV.

This clonotype was seen ten or more times. The chain combines TRBV10-3 with TRBJ1-6; no firm D call. Germline-derived CDR1 and CDR2 are ENHRY and SYGVKD. V was clipped by 0 bases and J by 9 bases, with 9 bases between them. CDR3 length equals 14 residues. The DNA for the CDR3 is TGTGCCATCAGTGAGTCCGTGACCTTTTCACCCCTCCACTTT. Protein: CAISESVTFSPLHF.

This clonotype was counted ten times or more. The rearrangement uses TRBV7-9 and TRBJ2-7, with 14 bases that match TRBD2. CDR1 is SEHNR and CDR2 is FQNEAQ in the germline V gene (reference sequence). With 3 bases clipped from V and 6 bases from J, the junction kept 4 bases outside the gene matches. This CDR3 is built from 15 residues. This chain's CDR3 is CASSLTSGRVGEQYF. The CDR3, as DNA: TGTGCCAGCAGCTTGACTAGCGGGAGGGTTGGCGAGCAGTACTTC.

The chain combines TRBV14 with TRBJ1-5, with D uncertain. In germline, CDR1 is SGHDN, CDR2 FVKESK. The CDR3 totals 17 residues. V dropped 1 base and J dropped 0 bases, with 13 bases sitting between them. For the CDR3, the DNA is TGTGCCAGCAGCCAAGGTCGTAAGGTGGGTAGCAATCAGCCCCAGCATTTT. This gives the protein CASSQGRKVGSNQPQHF.

This clonotype came up once. This chain links TRBV20-1 with TRBJ1-1; 9 bases are shared with TRBD1. This CDR3 is 18 amino acids long. Germline V CDR1 and CDR2: DFQATT, SNEGSKA (reference sequence). Trimming took 6 bases from V and 1 from J; bases not matched to a gene: 18. DNA of the CDR3: TGCAGTGCGAACACCCCAGGGGGACAGGGAAAGTCGAACACTGAAGCTTTCTTT. It translates to CSANTPGGQGKSNTEAFF.

This clonotype was counted between two and nine times. J is TRBJ1-5 and V is TRBV6-5, with unresolved D. Trimming took 8 bases from V and 0 from J, leaving 14 bases between them. In germline, CDR1 is MNHEY, CDR2 SVGAGI. The CDR3 sequence is 15 residues long. CDR3 DNA sequence: TGTGCCAGCCGCGTCAGTCATTATAGCAATCAGCCCCAGCATTTT. Protein product: CASRVSHYSNQPQHF.

The V call is TRBV2, the J call TRBJ2-1, with 13 bases aligning to TRBD2. The J segment lost 9 bases and the V segment lost 6 bases, leaving 14 bases of the junction unmatched. CDR3 length equals 17 residues. Germline V gene data show CDR1 as SNHLY and CDR2 as FYNNEI. CDR3 DNA: TGTGCCAGCAGGATTACAATAGGGACTAGCGGGAAAGGTGAGCAGTTCTTC. Translated: CASRITIGTSGKGEQFF.

This chain links TRBV18 with TRBJ1-1; no firm D call. The CDR3 loop spans 14 amino acids. The germline V gene has CDR1 KGHSH and CDR2 LQKENI. Trimming cost V 4 bases and J 1 base, with 10 bases left between them. CDR3 DNA: TGTGCCAGCTCACTCAACAGTTGGAACACTGAAGCTTTCTTT. This encodes CASSLNSWNTEAFF.

The gene calls are TRBV12-3 or TRBV12-4 and TRBJ2-2, with 15 bases lining up with TRBD2. Trimming at V came to 5 bases and at J to 1 base, leaving 11 bases not matched to a gene. The CDR3 has 20 residues. The CDR3 sequence: CASSPGLAGGVMRNTGELFF. The CDR3 nucleotides are TGTGCCAGCAGTCCCGGACTAGCGGGGGGGGTTATGAGGAACACCGGGGAGCTGTTTTTT.

The V call is TRBV6-6, the J call TRBJ2-1, with 8 bases matching TRBD2. Losses at the gene ends were 0 bases for V and 3 bases for J; bases not matched to a gene: 13. The CDR3 sequence is 19 residues long. Germline V gene data show CDR1 as MNHNY and CDR2 as SVGAGI (reference sequence). CDR3 in DNA: TGTGCCAGCAGTTACTCCCGAATCGGCGGGAGGCCCAGCTACAATGAGCAGTTCTTC. It is translated as CASSYSRIGGRPSYNEQFF.